This T cell receptor beta chain was obtained from a study of human T cells and chemical hapten exposure. Overall study results and limits: Controls formed significantly fewer large CDR3 similarity clusters than expanded TCRs did.

This CDR3 is built from 15 residues. Germline CDR1 reads LGHDT; CDR2 reads YNNKEL (reference sequence). J was trimmed by 4 bases and V by 2 bases; bases with no gene match: 5. The time point denotes: patch test 2, 6 weeks after DPC sensitization. As for treatment: therapeutic diphenylcyclopropenone sensitization with weekly scalp DPC. The library attached unique molecular identifiers to individual cDNA molecules. TCRdb processed the RACE reads anew with MiXCR; each CDR3 protein has one entry. The repertoire holds tens of thousands of distinct CDR3 sequences, with 10% as singletons. Details on this clonotype: Its antigen is currently unknown.

The sequence came from a woman aged 45-59 years with alopecia areata. Some clones in this sample may be carry-over from other donors' samples. The genes are TRBV3-1 and TRBJ1-1; TRBD1 agrees at 9 bases. Sample: whole blood, taken in connection with sensitization to the hapten diphenylcyclopropenone (DPC). CDR3 nucleotide sequence: TGTGCCAGCAGCCAAACAGGGGGCACGGGCACTGAAGCTTTCTTT. This gives the protein CASSQTGGTGTEAFF.